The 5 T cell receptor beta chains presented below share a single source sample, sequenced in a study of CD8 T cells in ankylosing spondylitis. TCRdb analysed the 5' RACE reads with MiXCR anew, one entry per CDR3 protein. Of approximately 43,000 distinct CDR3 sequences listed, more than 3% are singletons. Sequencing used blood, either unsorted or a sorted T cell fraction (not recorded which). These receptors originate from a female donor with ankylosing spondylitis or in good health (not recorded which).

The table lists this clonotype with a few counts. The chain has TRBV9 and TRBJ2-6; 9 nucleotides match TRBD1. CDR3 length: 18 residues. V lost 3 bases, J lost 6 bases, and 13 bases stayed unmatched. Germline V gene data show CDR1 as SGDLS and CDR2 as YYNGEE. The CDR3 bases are TGTGCCAGCAGCGGAACCGGGACAGGGCTTTCAATGGCCAACGTCCTGACTTTC. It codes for CASSGTGTGLSMANVLTF. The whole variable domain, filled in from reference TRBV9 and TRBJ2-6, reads DSGVTQTPKHLITATGQRVTLRCSPRSGDLSVYWYQQSLDQGLQFLIQYYNGEERAKGNILERFSAQQFPDLHSELNLSSLELGDSALYFCASSGTGTGLSMANVLTFGAGSRLTVL.

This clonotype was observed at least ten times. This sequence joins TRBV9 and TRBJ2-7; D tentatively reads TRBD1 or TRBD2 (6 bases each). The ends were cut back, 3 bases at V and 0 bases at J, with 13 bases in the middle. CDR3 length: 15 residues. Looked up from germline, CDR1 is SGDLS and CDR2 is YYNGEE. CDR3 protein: CASSAGATGSYEQYF. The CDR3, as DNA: TGTGCCAGCAGCGCGGGGGCGACCGGCTCCTACGAGCAGTACTTC.

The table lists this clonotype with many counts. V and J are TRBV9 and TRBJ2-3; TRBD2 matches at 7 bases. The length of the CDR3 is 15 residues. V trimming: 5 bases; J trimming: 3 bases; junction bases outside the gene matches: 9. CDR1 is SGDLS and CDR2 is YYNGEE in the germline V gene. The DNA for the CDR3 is TGTGCCAGCAGTCGCACCCCAGCGGGGACAGATACGCAGTATTTT. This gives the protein CASSRTPAGTDTQYF.

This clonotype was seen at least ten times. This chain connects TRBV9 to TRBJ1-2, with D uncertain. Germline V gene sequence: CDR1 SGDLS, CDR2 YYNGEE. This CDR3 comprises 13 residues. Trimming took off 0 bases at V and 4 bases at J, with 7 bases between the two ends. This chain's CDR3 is CASSVEAGYGYTF. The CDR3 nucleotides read TGTGCCAGCAGCGTAGAGGCGGGCTATGGCTACACCTTC.

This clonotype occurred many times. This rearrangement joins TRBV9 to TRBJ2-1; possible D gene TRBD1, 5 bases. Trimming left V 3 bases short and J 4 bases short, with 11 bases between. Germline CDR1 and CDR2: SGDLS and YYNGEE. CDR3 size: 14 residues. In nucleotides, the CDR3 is TGTGCCAGCAGCGACCCAGGGAAATACAATGAGCAGTTCTTC. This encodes CASSDPGKYNEQFF.